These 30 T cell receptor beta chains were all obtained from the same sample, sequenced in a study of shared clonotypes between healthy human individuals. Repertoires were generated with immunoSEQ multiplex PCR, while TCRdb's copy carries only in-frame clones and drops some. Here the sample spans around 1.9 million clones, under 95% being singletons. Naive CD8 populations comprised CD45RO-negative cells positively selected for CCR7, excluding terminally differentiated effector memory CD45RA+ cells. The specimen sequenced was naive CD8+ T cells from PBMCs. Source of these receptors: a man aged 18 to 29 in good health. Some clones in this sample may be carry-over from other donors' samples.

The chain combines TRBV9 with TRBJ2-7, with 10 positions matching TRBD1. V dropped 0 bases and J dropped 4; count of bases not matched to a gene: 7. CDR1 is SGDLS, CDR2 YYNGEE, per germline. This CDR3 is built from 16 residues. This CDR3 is CASSVASSDRGYEQYF. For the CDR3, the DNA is TGTGCCAGCAGCGTAGCTTCGTCGGACAGGGGGTACGAGCAGTACTTC.

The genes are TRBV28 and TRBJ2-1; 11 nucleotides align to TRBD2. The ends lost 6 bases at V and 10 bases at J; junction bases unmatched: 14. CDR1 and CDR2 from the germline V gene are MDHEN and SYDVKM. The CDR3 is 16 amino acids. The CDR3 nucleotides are TGTGCCAGCAGCTATACTCGGGCTAGCGGGAGGAACGAGCAGTTCTTC. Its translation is CASSYTRASGRNEQFF.

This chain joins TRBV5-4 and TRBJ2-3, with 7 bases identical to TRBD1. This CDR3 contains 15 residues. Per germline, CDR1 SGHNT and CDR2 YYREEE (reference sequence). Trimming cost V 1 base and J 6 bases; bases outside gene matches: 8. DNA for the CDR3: TGTGCCAGCAGCTTGTCACCGACAGGGCCCGATACGCAGTATTTT. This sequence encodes CASSLSPTGPDTQYF. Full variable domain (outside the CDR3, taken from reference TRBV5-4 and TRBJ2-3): ETGVTQSPTHLIKTRGQQVTLRCSSQSGHNTVSWYQQALGQGPQFIFQYYREEENGRGNFPPRFSGLQFPNYSSELNVNALELDDSALYLCASSLSPTGPDTQYFGPGTRLTVL.

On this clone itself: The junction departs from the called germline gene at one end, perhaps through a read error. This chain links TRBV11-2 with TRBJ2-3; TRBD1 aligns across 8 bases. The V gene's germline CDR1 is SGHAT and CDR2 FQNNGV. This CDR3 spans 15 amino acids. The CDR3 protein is CASSSRQGSTDTQYF. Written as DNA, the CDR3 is TGCGCCAGCAGCTCCCGACAGGGGAGCACAGATACGCAGTATTTT.

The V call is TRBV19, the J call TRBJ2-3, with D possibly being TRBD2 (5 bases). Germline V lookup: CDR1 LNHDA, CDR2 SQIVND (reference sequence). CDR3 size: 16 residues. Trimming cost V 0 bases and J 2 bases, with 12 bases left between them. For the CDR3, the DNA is TGTGCCAGTAGTATAGATCCCGGGCTAGCCACAGATACGCAGTATTTT. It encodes CASSIDPGLATDTQYF.

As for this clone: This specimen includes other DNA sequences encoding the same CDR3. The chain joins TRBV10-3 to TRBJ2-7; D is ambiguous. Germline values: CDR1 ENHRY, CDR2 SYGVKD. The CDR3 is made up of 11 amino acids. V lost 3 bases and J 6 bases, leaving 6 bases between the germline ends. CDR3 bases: TGTGCCATCAGTGAAAGAGGCGAGCAGTACTTC. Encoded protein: CAISERGEQYF.

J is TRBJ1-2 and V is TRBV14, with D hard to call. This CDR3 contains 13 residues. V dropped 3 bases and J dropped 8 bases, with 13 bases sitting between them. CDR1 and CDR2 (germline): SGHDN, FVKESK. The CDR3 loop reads CASSQGLRMGYTF. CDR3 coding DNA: TGTGCCAGCAGCCAGGGTCTGCGGATGGGCTACACCTTC.

The CDR3 DNA follows: TGTGCCAGCAGTTCTCAACCATCAGGCGCCCGCACCTTC. It yields the protein CASSSQPSGARTF. This sequence joins TRBV6-5 and TRBJ1-2, with D unclear. The CDR3 totals 13 residues. Germline V gene sequence: CDR1 MNHEY, CDR2 SVGAGI. Trimming cost V 4 bases and J 13 bases, with 19 bases left between them.

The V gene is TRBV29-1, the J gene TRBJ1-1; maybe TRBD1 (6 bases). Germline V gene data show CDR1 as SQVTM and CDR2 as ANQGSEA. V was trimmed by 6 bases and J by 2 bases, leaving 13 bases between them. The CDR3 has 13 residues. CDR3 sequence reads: CSVPDSLNTEAFF. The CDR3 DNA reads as TGCAGCGTCCCGGACAGTCTTAACACTGAAGCTTTCTTT.

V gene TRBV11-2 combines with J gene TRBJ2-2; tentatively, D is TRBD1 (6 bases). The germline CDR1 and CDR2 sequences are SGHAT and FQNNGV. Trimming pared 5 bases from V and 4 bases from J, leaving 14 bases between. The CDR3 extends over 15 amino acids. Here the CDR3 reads CASSPTDRSTGELFF. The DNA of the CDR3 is TGTGCCAGCAGCCCGACAGACAGGAGCACCGGGGAGCTGTTTTTT.

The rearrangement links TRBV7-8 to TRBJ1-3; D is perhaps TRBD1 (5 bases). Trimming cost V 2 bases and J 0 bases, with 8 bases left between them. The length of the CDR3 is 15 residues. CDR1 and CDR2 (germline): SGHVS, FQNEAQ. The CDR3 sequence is CASSLWGGSGNTIYF. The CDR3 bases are TGTGCCAGCAGCTTATGGGGGGGCTCTGGAAACACCATATATTTT. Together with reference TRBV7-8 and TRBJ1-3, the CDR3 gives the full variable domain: GAGVSQSPRYKVAKRGQDVALRCDPISGHVSLFWYQQALGQGPEFLTYFQNEAQLDKSGLPSDRFFAERPEGSVSTLKIQRTQQEDSAVYLCASSLWGGSGNTIYFGEGSWLTVV.

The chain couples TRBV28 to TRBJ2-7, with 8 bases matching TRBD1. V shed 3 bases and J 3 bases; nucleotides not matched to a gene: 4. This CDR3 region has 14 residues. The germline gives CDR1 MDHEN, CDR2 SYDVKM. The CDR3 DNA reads TGTGCCAGCAGTTTTCGACAGGGGATCTACGAGCAGTACTTC. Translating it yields CASSFRQGIYEQYF.

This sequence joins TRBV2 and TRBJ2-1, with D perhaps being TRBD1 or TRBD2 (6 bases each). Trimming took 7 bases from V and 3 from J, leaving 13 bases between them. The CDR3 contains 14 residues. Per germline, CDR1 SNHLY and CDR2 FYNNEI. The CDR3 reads CASTWGANYNEQFF. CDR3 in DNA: TGTGCCAGCACATGGGGGGCGAACTACAATGAGCAGTTCTTC.

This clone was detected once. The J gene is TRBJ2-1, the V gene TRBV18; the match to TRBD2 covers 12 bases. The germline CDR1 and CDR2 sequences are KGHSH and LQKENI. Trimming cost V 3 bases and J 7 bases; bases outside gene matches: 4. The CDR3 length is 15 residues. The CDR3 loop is CASSPTSGRLNEQFF. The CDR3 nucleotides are TGTGCCAGCTCACCTACTAGCGGGAGGCTAAATGAGCAGTTCTTC.

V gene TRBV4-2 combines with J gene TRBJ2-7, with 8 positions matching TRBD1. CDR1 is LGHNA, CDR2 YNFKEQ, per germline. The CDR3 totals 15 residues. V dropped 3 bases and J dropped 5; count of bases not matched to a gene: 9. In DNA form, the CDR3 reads TGTGCCAGCAGCCAGGCCGGGACAGGTTTCCACGAGCAGTACTTC. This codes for CASSQAGTGFHEQYF.

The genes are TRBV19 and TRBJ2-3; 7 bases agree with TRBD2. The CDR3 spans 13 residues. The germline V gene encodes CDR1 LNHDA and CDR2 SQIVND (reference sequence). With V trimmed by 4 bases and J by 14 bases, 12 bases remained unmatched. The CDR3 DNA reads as TGTGCCAGTAGTACCAGACCTAGCGGAGCCGTGTATTTT. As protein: CASSTRPSGAVYF. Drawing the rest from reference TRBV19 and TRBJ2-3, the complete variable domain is DGGITQSPKYLFRKEGQNVTLSCEQNLNHDAMYWYRQDPGQGLRLIYYSQIVNDFQKGDIAEGYSVSREKKESFPLTVTSAQKNPTAFYLCASSTRPSGAVYFGPGTRLTVL.

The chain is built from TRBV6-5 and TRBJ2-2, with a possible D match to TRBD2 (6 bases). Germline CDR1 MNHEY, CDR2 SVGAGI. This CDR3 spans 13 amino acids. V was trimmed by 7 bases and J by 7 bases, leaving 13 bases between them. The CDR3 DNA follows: TGTGCCAGCAAGCGGGTAGTTGGCGGGGAGCTGTTTTTT. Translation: CASKRVVGGELFF.

DNA of the CDR3: TGCGCCAGCAGGCTTGAACTAGCGGAGTCCTACGAGCAGTACTTC. This gives the protein CASRLELAESYEQYF. V gene TRBV10-2 combines with J gene TRBJ2-7; the match to TRBD2 covers 8 bases. Per the germline V gene, CDR1 is WSHSY and CDR2 is SAAADI. Losses at the gene ends were 6 bases for V and 1 base for J; bases not matched to a gene: 8. The CDR3 is 15 residues long.

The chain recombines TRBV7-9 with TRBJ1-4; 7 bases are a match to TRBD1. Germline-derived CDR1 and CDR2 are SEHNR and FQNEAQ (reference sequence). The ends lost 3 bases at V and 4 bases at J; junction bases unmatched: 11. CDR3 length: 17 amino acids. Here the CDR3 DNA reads TGTGCCAGCAGCTTGCGAACAGGGGAATCACGTAATGAAAAACTGTTTTTT. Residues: CASSLRTGESRNEKLFF.

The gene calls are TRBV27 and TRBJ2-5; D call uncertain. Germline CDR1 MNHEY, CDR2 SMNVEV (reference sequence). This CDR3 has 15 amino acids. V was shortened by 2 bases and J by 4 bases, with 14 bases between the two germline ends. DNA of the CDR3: TGTGCCAGCAGTTTAGCGAGGACCCCCGGAGAGACCCAGTACTTC. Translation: CASSLARTPGETQYF.

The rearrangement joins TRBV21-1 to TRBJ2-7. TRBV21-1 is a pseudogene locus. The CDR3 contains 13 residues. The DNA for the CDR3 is TGTGCCAGAGGGGAAGAGGGGAGATACGAGCAGTACTTC. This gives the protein CARGEEGRYEQYF.

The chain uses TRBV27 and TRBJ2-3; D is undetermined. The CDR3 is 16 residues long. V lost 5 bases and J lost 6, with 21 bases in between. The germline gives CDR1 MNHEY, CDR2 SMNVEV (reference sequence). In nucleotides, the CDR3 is TGTGCCAGCAGTCCCCTCCTGGATACTCAATGGGATACGCAGTATTTT. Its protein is CASSPLLDTQWDTQYF.

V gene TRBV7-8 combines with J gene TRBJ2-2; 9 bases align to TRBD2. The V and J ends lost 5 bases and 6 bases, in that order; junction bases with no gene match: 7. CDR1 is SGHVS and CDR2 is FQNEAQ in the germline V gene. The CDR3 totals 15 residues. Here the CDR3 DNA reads TGTGCCAGCAGCCAAACTAGCGGGTACGCCGGGGAGCTGTTTTTT. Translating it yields CASSQTSGYAGELFF.

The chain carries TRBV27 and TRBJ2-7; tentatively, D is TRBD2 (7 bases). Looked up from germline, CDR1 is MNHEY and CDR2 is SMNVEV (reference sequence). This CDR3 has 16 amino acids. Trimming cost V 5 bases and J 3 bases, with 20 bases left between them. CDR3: CASSPSGGEANYEQYF. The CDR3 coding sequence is TGTGCCAGCAGTCCCTCGGGGGGCGAGGCTAACTACGAGCAGTACTTC.

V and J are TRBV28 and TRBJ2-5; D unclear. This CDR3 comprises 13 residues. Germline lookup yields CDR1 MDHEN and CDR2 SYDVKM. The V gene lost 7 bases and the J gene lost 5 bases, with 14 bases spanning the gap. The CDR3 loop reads CASTQVGYETQYF. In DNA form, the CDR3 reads TGTGCCAGCACCCAGGTTGGATACGAGACCCAGTACTTC. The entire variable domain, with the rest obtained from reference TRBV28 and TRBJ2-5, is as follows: DVKVTQSSRYLVKRTGEKVFLECVQDMDHENMFWYRQDPGLGLRLIYFSYDVKMKEKGDIPEGYSVSREKKERFSLILESASTNQTSMYLCASTQVGYETQYFGPGTRLLVL.

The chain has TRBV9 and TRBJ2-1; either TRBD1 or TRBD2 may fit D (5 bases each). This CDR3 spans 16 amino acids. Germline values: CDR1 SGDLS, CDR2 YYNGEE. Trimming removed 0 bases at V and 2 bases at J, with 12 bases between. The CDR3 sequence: CASSVEPGPPYNEQFF. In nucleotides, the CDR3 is TGTGCCAGCAGCGTAGAACCGGGACCTCCCTACAATGAGCAGTTCTTC. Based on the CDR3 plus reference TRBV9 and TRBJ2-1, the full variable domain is DSGVTQTPKHLITATGQRVTLRCSPRSGDLSVYWYQQSLDQGLQFLIQYYNGEERAKGNILERFSAQQFPDLHSELNLSSLELGDSALYFCASSVEPGPPYNEQFFGPGTRLTVL.

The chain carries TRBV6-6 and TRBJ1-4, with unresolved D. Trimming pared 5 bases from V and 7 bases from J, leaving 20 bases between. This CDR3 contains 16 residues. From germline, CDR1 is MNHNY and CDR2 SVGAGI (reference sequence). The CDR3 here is CASSAPGEGSGEKLFF. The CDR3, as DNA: TGTGCCAGCAGTGCCCCCGGGGAGGGCTCGGGTGAAAAACTGTTTTTT.

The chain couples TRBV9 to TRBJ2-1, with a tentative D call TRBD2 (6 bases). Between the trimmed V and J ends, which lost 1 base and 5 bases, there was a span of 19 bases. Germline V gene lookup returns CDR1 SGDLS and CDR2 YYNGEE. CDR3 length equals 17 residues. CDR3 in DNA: TGTGCCAGCAGCGTATCGGTGGCGGGGCCCGGCCACAATGAGCAGTTCTTC. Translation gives CASSVSVAGPGHNEQFF.

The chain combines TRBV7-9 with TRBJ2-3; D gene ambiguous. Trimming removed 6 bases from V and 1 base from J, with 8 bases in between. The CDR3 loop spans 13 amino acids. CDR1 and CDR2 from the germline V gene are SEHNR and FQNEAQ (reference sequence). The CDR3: CASRGAGTDTQYF. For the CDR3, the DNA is TGTGCCAGCAGGGGTGCAGGCACAGATACGCAGTATTTT.

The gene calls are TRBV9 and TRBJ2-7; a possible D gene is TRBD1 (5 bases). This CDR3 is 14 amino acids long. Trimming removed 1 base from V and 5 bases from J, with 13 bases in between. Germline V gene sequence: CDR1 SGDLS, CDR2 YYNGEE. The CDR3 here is CASSVNGRAHEQYF. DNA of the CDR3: TGTGCCAGCAGCGTAAACGGCAGGGCTCACGAGCAGTACTTC.